The 30 T cell receptor beta chains below were found in one sample sequenced in a study of T cell responses to AZD1222 COVID-19 vaccine. Sequenced by immunoSEQ multiplex PCR; TCRdb stores in-frame clones only, minus some. The data show 200,000 or so clones, with 80% to 90% seen just once and around 5.8% held by the top ten. Sequencing was performed on peripheral blood, taken on day 0 of AZD1222 vaccination. All receptors come from an adult in good health.

The chain joins TRBV24-1 to TRBJ1-1, with 7 nucleotides matching TRBD1. V trimming: 4 bases; J trimming: 11 bases; junction bases outside the gene matches: 9. This CDR3 is 13 amino acids long. Germline values: CDR1 KGHDR, CDR2 SFDVKD. As DNA, the CDR3 is TGTGCCACCAGTGACTCGACAGGGATGCGGGCTTTCTTT. Amino acid sequence: CATSDSTGMRAFF.

This clone occurred a few times. CDR3 region: CASSDSSGGATDTQYF. CDR3 in DNA: TGTGCCAGCAGTGACTCGAGCGGGGGGGCCACAGATACGCAGTATTTT. The gene calls are TRBV6-4 and TRBJ2-3; 10 nucleotides line up with TRBD2. The CDR3 loop spans 16 amino acids. The V gene end was trimmed by 0 bases and the J gene end by 2 bases; junction bases not matched to a gene: 2. Germline-derived CDR1 and CDR2 are MRHNA and SNTAGT.

This clone came up once. CDR3 in DNA: TGTGCCAGCAGCTGGGGGTCTGCTGGCTACACCTTC. This codes for CASSWGSAGYTF. The J gene is TRBJ1-2, the V gene TRBV5-4; perhaps TRBD1 as D (5 bases). Germline V CDR1 and CDR2: SGHNT, YYREEE (reference sequence). This CDR3 comprises 12 residues. The germline V and J ends were trimmed by 3 bases and 7 bases, with 10 bases remaining between them.

The rearrangement links TRBV28 to TRBJ2-3, with 9 nucleotides matching TRBD2. This CDR3 is built from 16 residues. Germline V gives CDR1 MDHEN, CDR2 SYDVKM. The J segment lost 4 bases and the V segment lost 1 base, leaving 6 bases of the junction unmatched. The CDR3 DNA is TGTGCCAGCAGTTTATCGGCTAGCGGGACGGCAGATACGCAGTATTTT. Protein: CASSLSASGTADTQYF.

The V call is TRBV7-2, the J call TRBJ2-4; TRBD1 or TRBD2 may be the D gene (5 bases each). Trimming took 6 bases from V and 4 from J, leaving 19 bases between them. This CDR3 is built from 16 residues. Germline V gene lookup returns CDR1 SGHTA and CDR2 FQGNSA. The CDR3 nucleotides are TGTGCCAGCAGTCCCTCGTCGGGGCCTGTGAAAAACATTCAGTACTTC. This encodes CASSPSSGPVKNIQYF. Looking up the rest from reference TRBV7-2 and TRBJ2-4 gives the full variable domain: GAGVSQSPSNKVTEKGKDVELRCDPISGHTALYWYRQSLGQGLEFLIYFQGNSAPDKSGLPSDRFSAERTGGSVSTLTIQRTQQEDSAVYLCASSPSSGPVKNIQYFGAGTRLSVL.

The rearrangement joins TRBV4-3 to TRBJ2-1; 11 bases align to TRBD1. The CDR3 consists of 17 residues. The V gene's germline CDR1 is LGHNA and CDR2 YSLEER. J was trimmed by 4 bases and V by 3 bases; bases with no gene match: 8. CDR3 sequence: CASSQGAGTGGYNEQFF. DNA of the CDR3: TGCGCCAGCAGCCAGGGGGCCGGGACAGGGGGTTACAATGAGCAGTTCTTC.

The chain has TRBV30 and TRBJ1-1; no definite D call. The CDR3 extends over 14 amino acids. Germline lookup yields CDR1 GTSNPN and CDR2 SVGIG (reference sequence). Trimming stripped 0 bases from V and 6 bases from J, with 14 bases between. CDR3 in DNA: TGTGCCTGGAGTGTACAGAACGGCGGGTCTGAAGCTTTCTTT. It yields the protein CAWSVQNGGSEAFF.

The V and J genes are TRBV5-1 and TRBJ1-6; 9 bases line up with TRBD1. Trimming cost V 6 bases and J 7 bases; bases outside gene matches: 8. This CDR3 is 15 amino acids long. Per germline, CDR1 SGHRS and CDR2 YFSETQ. CDR3 in DNA: TGCGCCAGCAAAAAGACAGGGGGTGCGAATTCACCCCTCCACTTT. Protein: CASKKTGGANSPLHF. The complete variable domain, with remaining parts taken from reference TRBV5-1 and TRBJ1-6, reads KAGVTQTPRYLIKTRGQQVTLSCSPISGHRSVSWYQQTPGQGLQFLFEYFSETQRNKGNFPGRFSGRQFSNSRSEMNVSTLELGDSALYLCASKKTGGANSPLHFGNGTRLTVT.

The rearrangement joins TRBV5-1 to TRBJ2-2, with D uncertain. The CDR3 is 15 residues long. Trimming cost V 1 base and J 2 bases, with 9 bases left between them. Germline lookup yields CDR1 SGHRS and CDR2 YFSETQ. The CDR3 DNA sequence: TGCGCCAGCAGCTTGAGGCAGATCAACACCGGGGAGCTGTTTTTT. It is translated as CASSLRQINTGELFF.

J is TRBJ1-5 and V is TRBV19; the D is unclear. CDR1 LNHDA and CDR2 SQIVND come from the germline V gene (reference sequence). V was trimmed by 6 bases and J by 5 bases, leaving 8 bases between them. The CDR3 totals 12 residues. The CDR3 DNA follows: TGTGCCAGTAGGCAGATGGATCAGCCCCAGCATTTT. It yields the protein CASRQMDQPQHF.

The chain recombines TRBV30 with TRBJ1-6; no definite D call. Trimming shortened V by 0 bases and J by 13 bases, and 13 bases separated the two germline ends. CDR3 length: 13 residues. The germline gives CDR1 GTSNPN, CDR2 SVGIG (reference sequence). CDR3 coding DNA: TGTGCCTGGAGTGTCGGGAGCCGGGTCCCCCTCCACTTT. This encodes CAWSVGSRVPLHF.

The sample holds one count of this clone. V gene TRBV3-1 (or the pseudogene TRBV3-2) combines with J gene TRBJ1-6, with D unresolved. The CDR3 runs to 17 residues. V was trimmed by 3 bases and J by 0 bases, leaving 12 bases between them. CDR1 and CDR2 from the germline V gene are LGHDT and YNNKEL (reference sequence). The CDR3 loop reads CASSQTRPGSYNSPLHF. As DNA, the CDR3 is TGTGCCAGCAGCCAGACGCGTCCGGGCTCCTATAATTCACCCCTCCACTTT.

This chain uses TRBV28 with TRBJ1-2; perhaps TRBD1 as D (5 bases). This CDR3 has 14 amino acids. Germline lookup yields CDR1 MDHEN and CDR2 SYDVKM. V was trimmed by 3 bases and J by 8 bases, leaving 16 bases between them. This CDR3 is CASSFPPTVQGYTF. CDR3 DNA: TGTGCCAGCAGTTTCCCCCCGACAGTTCAGGGCTACACCTTC.

The genes are TRBV5-6 and TRBJ2-7; no clear D gene. Trimming cost V 4 bases and J 5 bases, with 7 bases left between them. This CDR3 region has 11 residues. The germline V gene encodes CDR1 SGHDT and CDR2 YYEEEE. The CDR3 spells CASSLEHEQYF. The CDR3 nucleotides read TGTGCCAGCAGCCTAGAACACGAGCAGTACTTC. Filled out from reference TRBV5-6 and TRBJ2-7, the complete variable domain reads DAGVTQSPTHLIKTRGQQVTLRCSPKSGHDTVSWYQQALGQGPQFIFQYYEEEERQRGNFPDRFSGHQFPNYSSELNVNALLLGDSALYLCASSLEHEQYFGPGTRLTVT.

J is TRBJ2-2 and V is TRBV6-4, with unresolved D. CDR3 size: 14 residues. Germline V gene data show CDR1 as MRHNA and CDR2 as SNTAGT. V was pared by 2 bases and J by 6 bases, with 10 bases between. The CDR3 sequence: CASSDNSFSGELFF. The CDR3 DNA follows: TGTGCCAGCAGTGACAATAGCTTTTCCGGGGAGCTGTTTTTT.

The chain recombines TRBV30 with TRBJ2-2, with unresolved D. V gave up 1 base and J gave up 1 base, with 4 bases separating them. The germline V gene has CDR1 GTSNPN and CDR2 SVGIG (reference sequence). This CDR3 is built from 13 residues. The CDR3 loop is CAWSALNTGELFF. The CDR3 nucleotides are TGTGCCTGGAGTGCTCTGAACACCGGGGAGCTGTTTTTT.

This chain connects TRBV7-2 to TRBJ1-2; tentative D call: TRBD1 (6 bases). The CDR3 has 14 residues. Trimming shortened V by 5 bases and J by 3 bases, and 13 bases separated the two germline ends. Germline assignment: CDR1 SGHTA and CDR2 FQGNSA. DNA for the CDR3: TGTGCCAGCAGCGGACAACAGGGAGACTATGGCTACACCTTC. Translation gives CASSGQQGDYGYTF.

The chain recombines TRBV3-1 (or the pseudogene TRBV3-2) with TRBJ2-3, with D possibly matching TRBD2 (5 bases). Looked up from germline, CDR1 is LGHDT and CDR2 is YNNKEL (reference sequence). V was trimmed by 3 bases and J by 6 bases, leaving 7 bases between them. The CDR3 has 12 residues. The CDR3 nucleotides are TGTGCCAGCAGCCAGACGGGGGATACGCAGTATTTT. Protein sequence: CASSQTGDTQYF.

The genes are TRBV19 and TRBJ1-5; TRBD1 matches 7 bases. This CDR3 spans 16 amino acids. Germline V gives CDR1 LNHDA, CDR2 SQIVND (reference sequence). The ends lost 8 bases at V and 5 bases at J; junction bases unmatched: 15. The CDR3 spells CASEPGQRFLDQPQHF. As DNA, the CDR3 is TGTGCCAGTGAACCGGGACAGCGTTTCCTGGATCAGCCCCAGCATTTT.

The chain combines TRBV5-4 with TRBJ2-7; the D is unclear. The CDR3 has 12 residues. Germline V lookup: CDR1 SGHNT, CDR2 YYREEE (reference sequence). V lost 0 bases and J 3 bases, leaving 4 bases between the germline ends. CDR3 sequence reads: CASSLGGYEQYF. The CDR3 region has the DNA TGTGCCAGCAGCTTGGGGGGCTACGAGCAGTACTTC.

The chain links TRBV30 to TRBJ1-6, with 8 bases fitting TRBD1. J lost 9 bases, V lost 1 base, and 11 bases had no gene match. Germline V gene sequence: CDR1 GTSNPN, CDR2 SVGIG (reference sequence). CDR3 size: 16 residues. In DNA, the CDR3 is TGTGCCTGGAGTGCCGACAGGGGCCCGGGATTTTCACCCCTCCACTTT. This codes for CAWSADRGPGFSPLHF.

The rearrangement uses TRBV11-3 and TRBJ2-2; 10 positions match TRBD2. Germline V CDR1 and CDR2: SGHNT, YENEEA. V was clipped by 1 base and J by 4 bases; unmatched bases: 15. This CDR3 is built from 20 residues. DNA for the CDR3: TGTGCCAGCAGCTTAGGAGGGGGTCTAGCGGGGGCCCCGACCACCGGGGAGCTGTTTTTT. This gives the protein CASSLGGGLAGAPTTGELFF.

V is TRBV24-1 and J is TRBJ1-2; D call uncertain. The CDR3 totals 13 residues. V was pared by 0 bases and J by 4 bases, with 5 bases between. Germline V gene sequence: CDR1 KGHDR, CDR2 SFDVKD. The CDR3 loop reads CATSDLAGYGYTF. CDR3 DNA sequence: TGTGCCACCAGTGATTTGGCGGGCTATGGCTACACCTTC.

V usage is TRBV2 and J usage is TRBJ2-1, with D unresolved. The ends were cut back, 3 bases at V and 16 bases at J, with 13 bases in the middle. CDR1 and CDR2 (germline): SNHLY, FYNNEI. The CDR3 sequence is 11 residues long. The CDR3 DNA reads as TGTGCCAGCAGTGAGGTCGAAAGTGAATTCTTC. It encodes CASSEVESEFF.

This rearrangement joins TRBV7-9 to TRBJ2-7; 8 nucleotides line up with TRBD1. The germline V gene has CDR1 SEHNR and CDR2 FQNEAQ (reference sequence). The CDR3 extends over 16 amino acids. With V trimmed by 4 bases and J by 3 bases, 11 bases remained unmatched. CDR3 nucleotides: TGTGCCAGCAGCTCGAGAGGTGGCAGGGGGCTCTACGAGCAGTACTTC. Protein sequence: CASSSRGGRGLYEQYF.

This chain uses TRBV5-5 with TRBJ1-2; 11 positions match TRBD1. V shed 3 bases, J shed 8 bases, and the junction held 6 bases outside the gene matches. The CDR3 covers 14 residues. Germline V gives CDR1 SGHKS, CDR2 YYEKEE (reference sequence). The CDR3 reads CASSSGQGAWGYTF. The CDR3 DNA reads as TGTGCCAGCAGCTCAGGACAGGGGGCGTGGGGCTACACCTTC.

V usage is TRBV28 and J usage is TRBJ1-4; possibly TRBD1 for D (6 bases). The germline gives CDR1 MDHEN, CDR2 SYDVKM. The CDR3 sequence is 15 residues long. V was shortened by 4 bases and J by 7 bases, with 16 bases between the two germline ends. CDR3 sequence reads: CASSSRTVTSEKLFF. DNA for the CDR3: TGTGCCAGCAGTTCCCGGACAGTTACCAGTGAAAAACTGTTTTTT.

This clone was recorded once. The chain carries TRBV10-2 and TRBJ1-1; D is undetermined. V lost 3 bases, J lost 1 base, and 3 bases lay in between. This CDR3 comprises 12 residues. Germline lookup yields CDR1 WSHSY and CDR2 SAAADI. DNA for the CDR3: TGCGCCAGCAGTGACAGGAACACTGAAGCTTTCTTT. Translation gives CASSDRNTEAFF.

This clone was found once. The chain's CDR3 is CASSNTQGFEQFF. In DNA, the CDR3 is TGTGCCAGCAGCAACACTCAGGGGTTTGAGCAGTTCTTC. The chain has TRBV7-8 and TRBJ2-1; tentatively, D is TRBD1 (6 bases). Trimming took 5 bases from V and 9 from J, leaving 14 bases between them. The germline gives CDR1 SGHVS, CDR2 FQNEAQ. This CDR3 has 13 amino acids. The variable domain in full, with the rest retrieved from reference TRBV7-8 and TRBJ2-1, is GAGVSQSPRYKVAKRGQDVALRCDPISGHVSLFWYQQALGQGPEFLTYFQNEAQLDKSGLPSDRFFAERPEGSVSTLKIQRTQQEDSAVYLCASSNTQGFEQFFGPGTRLTVL.

The V and J genes are TRBV28 and TRBJ1-2, with D unresolved. The CDR3 sequence is 15 residues long. Germline assignment: CDR1 MDHEN and CDR2 SYDVKM. V lost 3 bases and J lost 4, with 15 bases in between. CDR3 coding DNA: TGTGCCAGCAGTTTGCGTGGGAACAGCCTCTATGGCTACACCTTC. It translates to CASSLRGNSLYGYTF.